This T cell receptor (beta chain) is drawn from a study of regulatory and conventional T cells in RAG deficiency (dated by TCRdb to the late 2010s). For the wider study: High-throughput TCR beta sequencing was used to compare the repertoire diversity and composition of Treg, conventional CD4+ and CD8+ T cells between RAG-deficient patients and healthy controls. Study-level results and caveats: In Omenn syndrome patients, sorted CD25-high CD127-low cells may represent peripherally activated cells rather than bona fide Treg cells. Unique TCR beta sequences from Treg cells were roughly 100-fold fewer in Omenn syndrome and CID/AS patients than controls, versus about 10-fold for other subsets. All patient T-cell subsets had shorter CDR3 lengths; Omenn syndrome patients showed >85% Treg-Tconv repertoire overlap at nucleotide and amino acid level. For some subjects, some analyses of T-cell subsets were not performed. RAG-deficient patients showed markedly lower Shannon entropy and higher Simpson indices than control T-cell subpopulations.

The germline V gene (reference sequence) specifies SGHNT as CDR1 and YYREEE as CDR2. The CDR3 spans 15 residues, from the cysteine through the phenylalanine. Only the CDR3 portion is preserved as DNA: 45 bases, with reading frame beginning at the first base. At the junction V is shortened by 4 bases and J by 4 bases; bases outside the gene matches: 8. The receptor library was made with the immunoSEQ multiplex PCR assay. Genomic DNA from the sorted T-cell subsets was used to amplify rearranged TCR beta chain products, which were then sequenced. The original methods were these. Repertoire diversity of productive TCR beta rearrangements was quantified using Shannon entropy and Simpson indices. To gauge clonal expansion, the frequencies of the 100 most abundant productive TCR beta clonotypes among total reads were added together. The TRB repertoires were evaluated with a self-reactivity index based on amino acid usage at CDR3beta positions 6 and 7. Two-way ANOVA was applied to the repertoire analyses, whereas Student t or Mann-Whitney tests were applied to the flow cytometric analyses. TCRdb retrieved this table from immuneACCESS and kept in-frame rearrangements only. Not all clones are present; in checked studies, unresolved V genes account for under half, and no reason is known for the remainder. V and J calls and clone size come straight from that table; D and trimming were deduced from the DNA. This sample is represented by approximately 21,000 clones; 95% to 97% of them were singletons. In total, the top ten clones hold 1% to 1.5% of the sample.

Conventional CD4+ T cells were purified from blood as CD25-low CD127-high cells before genomic DNA extraction. About 8 healthy control donors were used as the comparison group for repertoire analyses. With regard to this clone: It lacks a known antigen. No base-level quality is on record; no much larger clone is a single base apart.

The same sample was also used in a study of regulatory T cells. According to the second study: In the multiplex PCR, 52 forward TRBV primers and 13 reverse TRBJ primers were used, and assay-based and computational corrections were applied for amplification bias. Repertoires from patients had restricted unique TRB V-J pairs and skewed V and J gene usage, with the strongest effect in regulatory T cells. The study compared T-cell receptor beta repertoires of sorted regulatory, conventional CD4+ and CD8+ T cells between CD3G-deficient patients and healthy controls. Ficoll density separation was used to isolate peripheral blood mononuclear cells. Within the immunoSEQ assay, multiplex PCR amplified rearranged TRB loci from genomic DNA. TRB amplicons were sequenced using an Illumina HiSeq platform. Raw sequences were error-filtered and aligned to reference gene sequences by custom algorithms and were subsequently analyzed with the immunoSEQ online tools. The frequencies of productive and nonproductive TRB rearrangements were evaluated among unique sequences as well as among total sequences. Group comparisons used t tests, Mann-Whitney tests or two-way ANOVA run in Prism software.

Input material: CD25- CD4+ T cells sorted from blood. The source is a human donor in good health. This chain is built from TRBV5-4 and TRBJ2-5; 9 central bases correspond to TRBD1. The DNA sequence is given as TGTGCCAGCAGCAACGGACAGGGGATCGGAGAGACCCAGTACTTC. It translates to CASSNGQGIGETQYF.